Sequencing of this TCR beta chain was carried out in a study of long-term antiretroviral therapy in people with HIV. The overall study: The 2015 immediate-ART recommendation came about a decade after the earliest samples. Points from the study as a whole: Among HIV repertoires, CDR3 length ranges were narrower than those of controls.

Each contributor possessed a minimum of one pre-ART and a minimum of two post-ART PBMC samples. Germline V gives CDR1 SGHRS, CDR2 YFSETQ. The CDR3 sequence is 19 residues long. Losses at the gene ends were 4 bases for V and 2 bases for J; bases not matched to a gene: 16. A word on this clone: Its matching antigen is unknown.

Version v3.0 of the immunoSEQ assay ran at survey level. Sequencing was directed toward about 35,000-50,000 T-cell genomes in each sample. Here immunoSEQ multiplex PCR was the method, and the copy in TCRdb shows in-frame clones only, minus some. Of around 12,000 clones in the sample, less than 90% were seen once. This specimen consisted of unsorted PBMCs, obtained 2.1 years after starting antiretroviral therapy. The chain is built from TRBV5-1 and TRBJ1-2, with 11 bases identical to TRBD1. This TCR came from a woman between 40 and 50 years old with HIV. The CDR3 region has the DNA TGCGCCAGCAGCCTAAGGACAGGGGGCCTTTCGGCCCTGAACTATGGCTACACCTTC. It specifies CASSLRTGGLSALNYGYTF.